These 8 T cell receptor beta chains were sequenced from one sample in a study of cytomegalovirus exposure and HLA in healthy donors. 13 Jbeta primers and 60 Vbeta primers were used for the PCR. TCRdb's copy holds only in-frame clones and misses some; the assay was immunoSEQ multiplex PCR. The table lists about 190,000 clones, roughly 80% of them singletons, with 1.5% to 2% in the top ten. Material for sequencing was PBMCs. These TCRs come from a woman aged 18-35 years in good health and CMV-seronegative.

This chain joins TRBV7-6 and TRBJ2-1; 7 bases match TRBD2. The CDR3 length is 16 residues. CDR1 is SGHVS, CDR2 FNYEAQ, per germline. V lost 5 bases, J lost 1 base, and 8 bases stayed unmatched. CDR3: CASSLLAASSYNEQFF. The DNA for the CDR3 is TGTGCCAGCAGCCTTCTAGCGGCTAGTTCCTACAATGAGCAGTTCTTC.

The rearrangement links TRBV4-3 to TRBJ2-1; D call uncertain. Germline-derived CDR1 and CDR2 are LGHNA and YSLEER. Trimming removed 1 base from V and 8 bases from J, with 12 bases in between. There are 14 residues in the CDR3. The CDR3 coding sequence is TGCGCCAGCAGCCAAGGTGACGACCAGGATGAGCAGTTCTTC. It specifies CASSQGDDQDEQFF.

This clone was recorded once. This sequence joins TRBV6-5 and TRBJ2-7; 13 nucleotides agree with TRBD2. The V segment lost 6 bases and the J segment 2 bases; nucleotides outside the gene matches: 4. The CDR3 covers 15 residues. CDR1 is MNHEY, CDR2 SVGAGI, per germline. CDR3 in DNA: TGTGCCAGCAGACCCGGGACTAGCGGGGCCTACGAGCAGTACTTC. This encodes CASRPGTSGAYEQYF.

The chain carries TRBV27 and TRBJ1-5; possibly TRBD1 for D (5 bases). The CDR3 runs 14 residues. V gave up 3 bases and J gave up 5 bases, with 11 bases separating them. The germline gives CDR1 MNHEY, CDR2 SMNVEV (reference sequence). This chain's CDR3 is CASSFGSGYQPQHF. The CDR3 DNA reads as TGTGCCAGCAGTTTCGGGTCAGGGTATCAGCCCCAGCATTTT.

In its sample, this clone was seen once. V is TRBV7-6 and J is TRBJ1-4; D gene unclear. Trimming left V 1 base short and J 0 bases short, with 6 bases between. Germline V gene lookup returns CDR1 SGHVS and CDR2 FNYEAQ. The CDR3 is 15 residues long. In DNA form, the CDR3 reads TGTGCCAGCAGCTTAGGGCAGACAACTAATGAAAAACTGTTTTTT. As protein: CASSLGQTTNEKLFF. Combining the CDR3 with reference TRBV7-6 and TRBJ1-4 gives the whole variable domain GAGVSQSPRYKVTKRGQDVALRCDPISGHVSLYWYRQALGQGPEFLTYFNYEAQQDKSGLPNDRFSAERPEGSISTLTIQRTEQRDSAMYRCASSLGQTTNEKLFFGSGTQLSVL.

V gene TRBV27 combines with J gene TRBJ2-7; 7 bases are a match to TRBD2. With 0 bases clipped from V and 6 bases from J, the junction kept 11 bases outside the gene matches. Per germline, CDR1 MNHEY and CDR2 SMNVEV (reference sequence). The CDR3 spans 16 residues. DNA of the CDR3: TGTGCCAGCAGTTTATCCTCGACTAGCTTCGGTCCCGAGCAGTACTTC. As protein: CASSLSSTSFGPEQYF.

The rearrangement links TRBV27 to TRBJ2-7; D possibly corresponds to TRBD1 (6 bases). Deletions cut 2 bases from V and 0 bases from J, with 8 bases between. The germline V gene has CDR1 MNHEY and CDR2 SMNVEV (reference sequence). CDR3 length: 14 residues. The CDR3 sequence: CASSLAGASYEQYF. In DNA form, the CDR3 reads TGTGCCAGCAGTTTAGCAGGGGCCTCCTACGAGCAGTACTTC.

The CDR3 DNA follows: TGCGCCAGCAGCCAAGGAAGGGGGGAGACCCAGTACTTC. It specifies CASSQGRGETQYF. The chain combines TRBV4-1 with TRBJ2-5; a possible D gene is TRBD1 (6 bases). Trimming removed 1 base from V and 5 bases from J, with 8 bases in between. The germline gives CDR1 MGHRA, CDR2 YSYEKL. This CDR3 comprises 13 residues.